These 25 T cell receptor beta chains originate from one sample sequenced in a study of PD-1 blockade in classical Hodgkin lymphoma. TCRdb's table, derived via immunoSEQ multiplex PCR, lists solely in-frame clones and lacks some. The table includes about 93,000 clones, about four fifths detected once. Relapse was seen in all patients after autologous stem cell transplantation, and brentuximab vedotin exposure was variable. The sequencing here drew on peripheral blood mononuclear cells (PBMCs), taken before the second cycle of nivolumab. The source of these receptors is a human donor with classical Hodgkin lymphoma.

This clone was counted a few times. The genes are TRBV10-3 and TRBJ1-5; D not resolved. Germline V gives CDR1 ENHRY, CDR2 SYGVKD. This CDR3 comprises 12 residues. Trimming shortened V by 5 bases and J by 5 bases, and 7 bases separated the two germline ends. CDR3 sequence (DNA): TGTGCCATCAGTAGGGCGGATCAGCCCCAGCATTTT. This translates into CAISRADQPQHF.

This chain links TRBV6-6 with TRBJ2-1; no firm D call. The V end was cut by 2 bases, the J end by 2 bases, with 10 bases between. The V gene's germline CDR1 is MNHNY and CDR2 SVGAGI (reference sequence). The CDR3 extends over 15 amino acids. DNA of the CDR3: TGTGCCAGCAGTTACACAGTTACACCCTACAATGAGCAGTTCTTC. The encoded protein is CASSYTVTPYNEQFF.

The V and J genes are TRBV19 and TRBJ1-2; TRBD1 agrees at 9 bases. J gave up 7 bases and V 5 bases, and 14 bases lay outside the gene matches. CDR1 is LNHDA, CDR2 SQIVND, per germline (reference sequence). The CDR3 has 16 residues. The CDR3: CASSVPGQGKGTGYTF. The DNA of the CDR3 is TGTGCCAGTAGTGTACCGGGACAGGGTAAAGGTACTGGCTACACCTTC.

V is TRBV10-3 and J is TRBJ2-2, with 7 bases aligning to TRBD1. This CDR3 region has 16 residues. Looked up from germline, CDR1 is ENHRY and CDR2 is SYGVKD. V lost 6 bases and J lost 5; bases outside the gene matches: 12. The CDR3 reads CAIRPQTGTGTGELFF. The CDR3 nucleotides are TGTGCCATCAGACCTCAGACAGGGACGGGGACCGGGGAGCTGTTTTTT.

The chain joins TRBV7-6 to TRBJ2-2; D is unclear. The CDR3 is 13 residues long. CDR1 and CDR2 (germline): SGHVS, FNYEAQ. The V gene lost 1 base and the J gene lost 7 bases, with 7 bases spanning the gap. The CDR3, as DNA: TGTGCCAGCAGCTTAGAAAGGGTCGGGGAGCTGTTTTTT. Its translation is CASSLERVGELFF. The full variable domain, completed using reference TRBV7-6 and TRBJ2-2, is GAGVSQSPRYKVTKRGQDVALRCDPISGHVSLYWYRQALGQGPEFLTYFNYEAQQDKSGLPNDRFSAERPEGSISTLTIQRTEQRDSAMYRCASSLERVGELFFGEGSRLTVL.

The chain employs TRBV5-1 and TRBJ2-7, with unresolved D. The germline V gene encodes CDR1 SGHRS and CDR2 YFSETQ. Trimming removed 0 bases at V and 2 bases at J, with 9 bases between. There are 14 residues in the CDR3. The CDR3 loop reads CASSLDQVTYEQYF. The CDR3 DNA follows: TGCGCCAGCAGCTTGGATCAGGTTACCTACGAGCAGTACTTC.

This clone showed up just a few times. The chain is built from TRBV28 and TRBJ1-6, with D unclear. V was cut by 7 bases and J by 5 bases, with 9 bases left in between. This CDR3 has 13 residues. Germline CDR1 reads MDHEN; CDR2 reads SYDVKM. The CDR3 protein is CASTPNNNSPLHF. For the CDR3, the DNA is TGTGCCAGCACGCCAAACAATAATTCACCCCTCCACTTT.

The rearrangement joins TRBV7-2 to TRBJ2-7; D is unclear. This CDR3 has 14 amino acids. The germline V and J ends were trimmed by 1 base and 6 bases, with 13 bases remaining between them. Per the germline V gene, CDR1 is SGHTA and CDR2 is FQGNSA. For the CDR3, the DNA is TGTGCCAGCAGCTTAGGCCCGGGCTTTGGCGAGCAGTACTTC. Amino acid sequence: CASSLGPGFGEQYF.

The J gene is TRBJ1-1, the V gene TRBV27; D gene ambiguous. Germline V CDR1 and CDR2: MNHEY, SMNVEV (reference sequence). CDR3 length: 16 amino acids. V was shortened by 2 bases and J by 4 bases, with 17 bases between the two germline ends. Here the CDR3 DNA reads TGTGCCAGCAGTTTAGGTGGTAATGCGGTGCGCACTGAAGCTTTCTTT. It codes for CASSLGGNAVRTEAFF.

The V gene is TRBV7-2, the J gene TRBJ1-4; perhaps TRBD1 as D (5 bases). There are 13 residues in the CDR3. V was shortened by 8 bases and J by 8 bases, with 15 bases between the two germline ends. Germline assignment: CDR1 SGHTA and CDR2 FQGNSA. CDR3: CASRGSRGEKLFF. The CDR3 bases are TGTGCCAGCCGAGGTAGTCGGGGGGAAAAACTGTTTTTT.

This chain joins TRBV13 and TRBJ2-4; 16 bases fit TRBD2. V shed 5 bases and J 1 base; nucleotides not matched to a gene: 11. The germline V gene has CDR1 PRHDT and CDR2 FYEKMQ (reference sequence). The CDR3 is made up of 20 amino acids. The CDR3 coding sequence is TGTGCCAGCAGCCCGAGCGGGACTAGCGGGAGGGCCCGGGCCAAAAACATTCAGTACTTC. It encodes CASSPSGTSGRARAKNIQYF.

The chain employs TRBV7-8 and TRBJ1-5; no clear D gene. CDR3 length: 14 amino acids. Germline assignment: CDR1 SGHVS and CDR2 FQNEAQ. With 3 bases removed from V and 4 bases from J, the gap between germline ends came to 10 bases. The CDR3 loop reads CASSLYIGNQPQHF. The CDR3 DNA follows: TGTGCCAGCAGCTTGTACATCGGTAATCAGCCCCAGCATTTT.

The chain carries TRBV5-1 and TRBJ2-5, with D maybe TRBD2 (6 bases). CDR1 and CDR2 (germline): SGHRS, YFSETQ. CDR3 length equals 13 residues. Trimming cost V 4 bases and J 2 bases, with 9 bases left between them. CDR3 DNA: TGCGCCAGCAGCGAGGGACTGCAAGAGACCCAGTACTTC. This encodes CASSEGLQETQYF. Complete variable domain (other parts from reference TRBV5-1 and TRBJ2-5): KAGVTQTPRYLIKTRGQQVTLSCSPISGHRSVSWYQQTPGQGLQFLFEYFSETQRNKGNFPGRFSGRQFSNSRSEMNVSTLELGDSALYLCASSEGLQETQYFGPGTRLLVL.

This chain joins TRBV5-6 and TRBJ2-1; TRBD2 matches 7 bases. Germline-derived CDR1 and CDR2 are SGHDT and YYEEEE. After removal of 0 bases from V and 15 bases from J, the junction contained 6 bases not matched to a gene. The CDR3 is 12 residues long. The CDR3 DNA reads TGTGCCAGCAGCTTGGGAGCGGGATTGCGGTTCTTC. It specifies CASSLGAGLRFF.

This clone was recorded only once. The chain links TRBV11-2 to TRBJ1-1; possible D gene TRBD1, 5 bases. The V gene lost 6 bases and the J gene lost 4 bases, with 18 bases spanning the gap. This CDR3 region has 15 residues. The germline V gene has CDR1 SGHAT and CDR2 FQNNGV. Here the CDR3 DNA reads TGTGCCAGCAGTCCAGCCCTGGGAGGGGTCACTGAAGCTTTCTTT. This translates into CASSPALGGVTEAFF.

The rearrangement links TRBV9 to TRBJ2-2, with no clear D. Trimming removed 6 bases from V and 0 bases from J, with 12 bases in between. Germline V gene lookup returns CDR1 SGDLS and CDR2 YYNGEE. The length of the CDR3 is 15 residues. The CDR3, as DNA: TGTGCCAGCACCACCTCACTGGCGAACACCGGGGAGCTGTTTTTT. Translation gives CASTTSLANTGELFF.

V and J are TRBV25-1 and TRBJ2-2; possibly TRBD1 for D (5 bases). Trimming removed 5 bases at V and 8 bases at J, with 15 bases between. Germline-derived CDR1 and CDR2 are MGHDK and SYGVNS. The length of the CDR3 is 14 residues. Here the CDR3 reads CASSSPGRSGELFF. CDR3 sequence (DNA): TGTGCCAGCAGTAGCCCAGGGCGGTCTGGGGAGCTGTTTTTT.

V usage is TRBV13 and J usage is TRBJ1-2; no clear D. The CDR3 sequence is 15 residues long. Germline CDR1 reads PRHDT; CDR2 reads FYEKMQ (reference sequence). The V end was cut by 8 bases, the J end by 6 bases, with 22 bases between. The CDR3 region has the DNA TGTGCCAGCTCGAGAACCCATACTGGGTCTCATGGCTACACCTTC. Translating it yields CASSRTHTGSHGYTF.

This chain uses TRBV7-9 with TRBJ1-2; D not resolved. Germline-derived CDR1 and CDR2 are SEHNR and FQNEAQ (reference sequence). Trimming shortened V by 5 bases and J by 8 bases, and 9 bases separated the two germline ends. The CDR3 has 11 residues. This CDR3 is CASSGRRGYTF. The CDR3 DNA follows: TGTGCCAGCAGCGGGCGAAGAGGCTACACCTTC.

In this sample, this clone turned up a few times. The CDR3 nucleotides read TGTGCCAGCAGCTTTGGACTATACAATGAGCAGTTCTTC. Its translation: CASSFGLYNEQFF. This rearrangement joins TRBV11-2 to TRBJ2-1; possible D gene TRBD2, 6 bases. The CDR3 spans 13 residues. The germline V and J ends were trimmed by 3 bases and 4 bases, with 7 bases remaining between them. CDR1 is SGHAT, CDR2 FQNNGV, per germline.

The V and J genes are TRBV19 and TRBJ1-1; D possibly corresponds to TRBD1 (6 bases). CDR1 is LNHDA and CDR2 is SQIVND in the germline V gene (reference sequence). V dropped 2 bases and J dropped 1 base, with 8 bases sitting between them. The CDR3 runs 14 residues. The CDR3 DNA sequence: TGTGCCAGTAGTATACAGGGGCCGAACACTGAAGCTTTCTTT. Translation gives CASSIQGPNTEAFF.

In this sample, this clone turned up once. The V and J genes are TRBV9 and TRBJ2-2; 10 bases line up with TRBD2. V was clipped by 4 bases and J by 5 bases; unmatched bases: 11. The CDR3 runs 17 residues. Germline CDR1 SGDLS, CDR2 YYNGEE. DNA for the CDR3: TGTGCCAGCAGCCTAGGAGGAGCGGGAGGGAAAACCGGGGAGCTGTTTTTT. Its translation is CASSLGGAGGKTGELFF.

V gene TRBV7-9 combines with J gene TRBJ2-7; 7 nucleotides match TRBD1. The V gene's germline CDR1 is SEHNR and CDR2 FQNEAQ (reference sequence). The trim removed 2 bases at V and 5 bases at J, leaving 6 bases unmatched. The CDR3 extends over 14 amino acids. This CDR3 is CASSLKDRYDEQYF. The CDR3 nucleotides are TGTGCCAGCAGCTTAAAGGACAGGTACGACGAGCAGTACTTC. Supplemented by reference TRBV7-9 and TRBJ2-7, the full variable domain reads DTGVSQNPRHKITKRGQNVTFRCDPISEHNRLYWYRQTLGQGPEFLTYFQNEAQLEKSRLLSDRFSAERPKGSFSTLEIQRTEQGDSAMYLCASSLKDRYDEQYFGPGTRLTVT.

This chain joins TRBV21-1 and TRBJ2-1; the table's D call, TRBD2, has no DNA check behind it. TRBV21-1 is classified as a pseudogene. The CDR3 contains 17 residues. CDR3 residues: CASSKALPQSGDNEQFF. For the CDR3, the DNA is TGTGCCAGCAGCAAAGCGCTTCCCCAGTCGGGGGACAATGAGCAGTTCTTC.

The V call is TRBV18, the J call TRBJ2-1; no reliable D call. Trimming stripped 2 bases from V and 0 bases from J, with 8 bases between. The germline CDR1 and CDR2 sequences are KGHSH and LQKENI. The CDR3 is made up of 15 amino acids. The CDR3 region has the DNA TGTGCCAGCTCACCAATATCAGTCTCCTACAATGAGCAGTTCTTC. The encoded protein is CASSPISVSYNEQFF.